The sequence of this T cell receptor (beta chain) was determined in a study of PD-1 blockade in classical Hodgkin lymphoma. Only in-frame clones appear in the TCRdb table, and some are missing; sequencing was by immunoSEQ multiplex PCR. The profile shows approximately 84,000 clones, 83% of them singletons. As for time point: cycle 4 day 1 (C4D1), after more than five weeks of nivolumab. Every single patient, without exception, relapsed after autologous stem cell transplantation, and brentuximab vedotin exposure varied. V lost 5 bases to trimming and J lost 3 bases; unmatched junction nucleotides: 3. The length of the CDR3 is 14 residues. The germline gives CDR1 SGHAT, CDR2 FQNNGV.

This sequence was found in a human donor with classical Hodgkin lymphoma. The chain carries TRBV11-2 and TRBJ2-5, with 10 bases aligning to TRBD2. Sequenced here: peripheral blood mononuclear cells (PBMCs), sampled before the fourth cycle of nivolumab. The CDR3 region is CASSPSGSEETQYF. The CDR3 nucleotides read TGTGCCAGCAGCCCTAGCGGGAGCGAAGAGACCCAGTACTTC.